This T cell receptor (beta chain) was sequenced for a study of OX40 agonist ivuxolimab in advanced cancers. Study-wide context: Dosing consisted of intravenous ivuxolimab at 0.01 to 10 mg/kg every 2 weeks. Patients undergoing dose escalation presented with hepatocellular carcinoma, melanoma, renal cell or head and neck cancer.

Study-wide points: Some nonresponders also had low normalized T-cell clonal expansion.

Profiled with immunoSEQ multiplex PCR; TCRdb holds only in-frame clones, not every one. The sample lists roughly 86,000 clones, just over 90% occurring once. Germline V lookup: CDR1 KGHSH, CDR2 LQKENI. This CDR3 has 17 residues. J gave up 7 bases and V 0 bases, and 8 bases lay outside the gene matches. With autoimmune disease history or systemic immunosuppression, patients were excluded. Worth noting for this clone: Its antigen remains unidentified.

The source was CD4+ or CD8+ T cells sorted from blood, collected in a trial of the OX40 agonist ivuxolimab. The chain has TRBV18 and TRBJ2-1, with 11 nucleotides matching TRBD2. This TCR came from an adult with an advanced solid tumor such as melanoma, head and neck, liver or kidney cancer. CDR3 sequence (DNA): TGTGCCAGCTCACCACCGGGGGCTAGCGGGGGGTTGAATGAGCAGTTCTTC. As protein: CASSPPGASGGLNEQFF. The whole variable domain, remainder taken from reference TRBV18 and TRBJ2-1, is NAGVMQNPRHLVRRRGQEARLRCSPMKGHSHVYWYRQLPEEGLKFMVYLQKENIIDESGMPKERFSAEFPKEGPSILRIQQVVRGDSAAYFCASSPPGASGGLNEQFFGPGTRLTVL.